This T cell receptor beta chain came from a study of blood T cell repertoires in COVID-19. Assay: immunoSEQ multiplex PCR; the TCRdb copy retains only in-frame clones and omits some. The table shows a few hundred thousand clones, with under 90% occurring only once. The CDR3 is 16 amino acids. Looked up from germline, CDR1 is SGHNT and CDR2 is YYREEE (reference sequence). V shed 0 bases, J shed 4 bases, and the junction held 6 bases outside the gene matches. The V call is TRBV5-4, the J call TRBJ2-5; 10 bases agree with TRBD1. Material for sequencing was peripheral blood. The TCR sequence derives from a woman aged 18-35 years with acute or convalescent COVID-19. The CDR3 loop reads CASSLEWDRGLETQYF. CDR3 bases: TGTGCCAGCAGCTTGGAATGGGACAGGGGTTTAGAGACCCAGTACTTC. Full variable domain (outside the CDR3, taken from reference TRBV5-4 and TRBJ2-5): ETGVTQSPTHLIKTRGQQVTLRCSSQSGHNTVSWYQQALGQGPQFIFQYYREEENGRGNFPPRFSGLQFPNYSSELNVNALELDDSALYLCASSLEWDRGLETQYFGPGTRLLVL.